Each of the 11 T cell receptor beta chains below was sequenced from the same sample in a study of CXCR3-negative and CXCR3-positive naive CD8 T cells. Their target antigens are unknown. The authors made the TRB cDNA libraries by 5' RACE using UMI labels. Using the 5' RACE reads, TCRdb records one entry per CDR3 protein without DNA. This repertoire includes about 4,700 distinct CDR3 sequences. Study findings and constraints: Naive cells with CXCR3 showed TRB CDR3s that were more hydrophobic than those in CXCR3-negative naive cells.

Source material: naive CXCR3+ CD8+ T cells from blood. The subset is: CD45RO-CCR7+CD27+CD95- naive CD8+ T cells expressing CXCR3 (TNR3+). The receptors derive from a human donor in good health. Some clones in this sample may be carry-over from other donors' samples.

The chain joins TRBV29-1 to TRBJ2-7; no DNA is available, so the TRBD2 call from TCRdb remains unchecked. Germline CDR1 and CDR2: SQVTM and ANQGSEA. The CDR3 has 13 residues. The CDR3 protein is CSVETSGVYEQYF.

The chain links TRBV2 to TRBJ2-4; the D call of TRBD1 rests on TCRdb alone, since no DNA is present to check it. The CDR3 covers 16 residues. The germline V gene encodes CDR1 SNHLY and CDR2 FYNNEI. The CDR3 loop is CASSDVNRGGKNIQYF.

This rearrangement joins TRBV20-1 to TRBJ2-3; TCRdb calls TRBD2, which cannot be checked without DNA. The germline V gene has CDR1 DFQATT and CDR2 SNEGSKA (reference sequence). This CDR3 region has 17 residues. CDR3 amino acids: CSASTGTSGPSTDTQYF.

The rearrangement joins TRBV10-1 to TRBJ2-3; TCRdb reports TRBD2, a call that lacks DNA to check it against. CDR3 length equals 16 residues. The V gene's germline CDR1 is WNHNN and CDR2 SYGVQD (reference sequence). The CDR3: CASSRVAADLTDTQYF.

This clonotype is called medium-sized based on its frequency. The gene calls are TRBV29-1 and TRBJ1-1; TCRdb's assignment of TRBD1 cannot be checked, as there is no DNA. CDR1 is SQVTM and CDR2 is ANQGSEA in the germline V gene. The CDR3 is 12 residues long. This CDR3 is CSAPDGNTEAFF. Drawing the rest from reference TRBV29-1 and TRBJ1-1, the complete variable domain is SAVISQKPSRDICQRGTSLTIQCQVDSQVTMMFWYRQQPGQSLTLIATANQGSEATYESGFVIDKFPISRPNLTFSTLTVSNMSPEDSSIYLCSAPDGNTEAFFGQGTRLTVV.

The V and J genes are TRBV28 and TRBJ2-1; TCRdb returns TRBD2, unconfirmable since there is no DNA. The CDR3 runs 15 residues. The germline V gene encodes CDR1 MDHEN and CDR2 SYDVKM. CDR3 loop: CASSKTLAGVLEQFF.

The rearrangement joins TRBV29-1 to TRBJ1-1. The germline gives CDR1 SQVTM, CDR2 ANQGSEA. The CDR3 totals 12 residues. The CDR3 sequence is CSVEDLNTEAFF.

Considering frequency, this clonotype is medium-sized (0.01 to 0.1%). The gene calls are TRBV27 and TRBJ1-2. This CDR3 spans 15 amino acids. Germline V gives CDR1 MNHEY, CDR2 SMNVEV (reference sequence). The CDR3 protein is CASSLSILPQNGYTF.

The CDR3 protein is CASSEVRDSYEQYF. The chain links TRBV10-2 to TRBJ2-7; TCRdb's D call of TRBD1 is untestable without DNA. This CDR3 is 14 amino acids long. Per the germline V gene, CDR1 is WSHSY and CDR2 is SAAADI.

The chain has TRBV28 and TRBJ2-1; the D call of TRBD2 rests on TCRdb alone, since no DNA is present to check it. Germline lookup yields CDR1 MDHEN and CDR2 SYDVKM. The CDR3 is made up of 14 amino acids. CDR3 loop: CASRPDYSYNEQFF.

J is TRBJ2-5 and V is TRBV5-1; TCRdb lists TRBD1, though no DNA is available to test this call. The CDR3 contains 15 residues. CDR1 and CDR2 from the germline V gene are SGHRS and YFSETQ. CDR3 sequence reads: CASSSAQNHQETQYF.